The 19 T cell receptor beta chains in this list originate from one sample, sequenced in a study of cytomegalovirus exposure and HLA in healthy donors. In the PCR, 60 Vbeta and 13 Jbeta primers were used. Sequenced by immunoSEQ multiplex PCR; TCRdb stores in-frame clones only, minus some. The ten most abundant clones cover about 2.2% of a sample with some 110,000 clones. Sequenced sample: PBMCs. These receptors were obtained from a man in his forties in good health and CMV-seronegative.

The CDR3 coding sequence is TGTGCCAGCAGCTTATTGGGAGGTCTCAGCACAGATACGCAGTATTTT. Its translation is CASSLLGGLSTDTQYF. The V and J genes are TRBV7-3 and TRBJ2-3; D is perhaps TRBD2 (6 bases). The CDR3 covers 16 residues. The V gene's germline CDR1 is SGHTA and CDR2 FQGTGA. The V end lost 2 bases, the J end lost 0 bases, and 12 bases lay between the germline ends.

The J gene is TRBJ1-1, the V gene TRBV18; tentatively, D is TRBD1 (5 bases). V lost 1 base and J lost 8, with 11 bases in between. CDR3 size: 13 residues. Germline V gene data show CDR1 as KGHSH and CDR2 as LQKENI. CDR3 nucleotides: TGTGCCAGCTCACCACAACAGGTTGCCGAAGCTTTCTTT. The encoded protein is CASSPQQVAEAFF.

The rearrangement joins TRBV5-1 to TRBJ1-1, with TRBD1 matching 7 bases. Trimming removed 5 bases from V and 5 bases from J; junction bases left unmatched: 12. CDR1 and CDR2 (germline): SGHRS, YFSETQ. The CDR3 is 15 amino acids. The CDR3 DNA follows: TGCGCCAGCAGAAACTCACAGGGGCCAGGGACTGAAGCTTTCTTT. The encoded protein is CASRNSQGPGTEAFF.

J is TRBJ1-2 and V is TRBV5-1; tentative D call: TRBD1 (5 bases). The length of the CDR3 is 13 residues. V was clipped by 0 bases and J by 7 bases, with 10 bases between them. Germline V gives CDR1 SGHRS, CDR2 YFSETQ. This CDR3 is CASSLAAGLGYTF. For the CDR3, the DNA is TGCGCCAGCAGCTTGGCCGCGGGGCTTGGCTACACCTTC.

The chain links TRBV30 to TRBJ2-1; 7 nucleotides agree with TRBD1. V shed 3 bases, J shed 0 bases, and the junction held 5 bases outside the gene matches. The CDR3 length is 15 residues. Germline CDR1 and CDR2: GTSNPN and SVGIG (reference sequence). CDR3 in amino acids: CAWRVQGSSYNEQFF. The CDR3 DNA sequence: TGTGCCTGGAGGGTACAGGGGAGCTCCTACAATGAGCAGTTCTTC.

This sequence joins TRBV7-9 and TRBJ1-1, with 7 bases that match TRBD1. CDR1 and CDR2 from the germline V gene are SEHNR and FQNEAQ (reference sequence). CDR3 length: 13 amino acids. V lost 5 bases, J lost 9 bases, and 9 bases stayed unmatched. CDR3 region: CASSRSDRVKAFF. CDR3 coding DNA: TGTGCCAGCAGCAGGTCTGACAGGGTGAAAGCTTTCTTT.

This chain joins TRBV5-8 and TRBJ1-1; D remains unclear. The CDR3 is made up of 15 amino acids. V lost 0 bases, J lost 1 base, and 10 bases lay in between. In germline, CDR1 is SGHTS, CDR2 YDEGEE. CDR3 nucleotides: TGTGCCAGCAGCTTGGCGTGGTCAGAGAACACTGAAGCTTTCTTT. Protein product: CASSLAWSENTEAFF.

The J gene is TRBJ2-7, the V gene TRBV25-1; tentative D call: TRBD2 (6 bases). The CDR3 has 15 residues. The V and J ends lost 1 base and 2 bases respectively, with 12 bases between them. Per germline, CDR1 MGHDK and CDR2 SYGVNS. CDR3 in amino acids: CASSESWRGAYEQYF. DNA of the CDR3: TGTGCCAGCAGTGAATCTTGGAGGGGTGCCTACGAGCAGTACTTC.

On this clone: One junction end disagrees with the germline gene, perhaps due to a read error. The chain recombines TRBV6-5 with TRBJ1-1; 7 bases match TRBD1. CDR3 length: 13 amino acids. Germline assignment: CDR1 MNHEY and CDR2 SVGAGI. This CDR3 is CASSYSRGPGHQF. The CDR3 DNA follows: TGTGCCAGCAGTTACTCGAGGGGGCCCGGACACCAATTT.

The chain carries TRBV6-4 and TRBJ2-2, with D tentatively TRBD2 (6 bases). The CDR3 loop spans 13 amino acids. Germline V gives CDR1 MRHNA, CDR2 SNTAGT. V lost 5 bases to trimming and J lost 7 bases, with 11 bases between them. The CDR3 DNA follows: TGTGCCAGCAGTCGGGAGATCAACGGGGAGCTGTTTTTT. This translates into CASSREINGELFF.

This chain uses TRBV6-5 with TRBJ2-3, with D maybe TRBD2 (5 bases). This CDR3 region has 13 residues. Per the germline V gene, CDR1 is MNHEY and CDR2 is SVGAGI. The V gene lost 2 bases and the J gene lost 10 bases, with 13 bases spanning the gap. The CDR3, as DNA: TGTGCCAGCAGTTACAGAGGCACGGGATCGCAGTATTTT. Amino acid sequence: CASSYRGTGSQYF.

This chain uses TRBV7-4 with TRBJ2-7, with 9 bases fitting TRBD1. V trimming: 1 base; J trimming: 2 bases; junction bases outside the gene matches: 9. Germline V lookup: CDR1 SGHVT, CDR2 SQSDAQ. The CDR3 totals 17 residues. CDR3 protein: CASSLVPRDRATYEQYF. In nucleotides, the CDR3 is TGTGCCAGCAGCTTAGTACCCCGGGACAGGGCCACCTACGAGCAGTACTTC. Filled out from reference TRBV7-4 and TRBJ2-7, the complete variable domain reads GAGVSQSPRYKVAKRGRDVALRCDSISGHVTLYWYRQTLGQGSEVLTYSQSDAQRDKSGRPSGRFSAERPERSVSTLKIQRTEQGDSAVYLCASSLVPRDRATYEQYFGPGTRLTVT.

This chain joins TRBV6-1 and TRBJ2-3; possible D gene TRBD2, 6 bases. Germline V gene data show CDR1 as MNHNS and CDR2 as SASEGT. V gave up 7 bases and J gave up 3 bases, with 11 bases separating them. The CDR3 runs 13 residues. The CDR3 sequence: CASIRGITDTQYF. The CDR3, as DNA: TGTGCCAGCATACGGGGGATAACAGATACGCAGTATTTT.

As for this clone: Within the sample, other DNA sequences also encode this same CDR3. The genes are TRBV7-3 and TRBJ2-2, with a tentative D call TRBD1 (5 bases). The CDR3 totals 14 residues. V was shortened by 5 bases and J by 6 bases, with 13 bases between the two germline ends. The V gene's germline CDR1 is SGHTA and CDR2 FQGTGA. In DNA, the CDR3 is TGTGCCAGCAGCCCTGACAGAGTAGCCGGGGAGCTGTTTTTT. This codes for CASSPDRVAGELFF.

In regard to this clone: Mismatch with germline at one junction end may stem from a read error. Other DNA sequences of this sample code for an identical CDR3. This chain uses TRBV7-2 with TRBJ2-7, with 9 nucleotides matching TRBD1. Germline assignment: CDR1 SGHTA and CDR2 FQGNSA. The CDR3 has 15 residues. The CDR3 here is CASSFTGTGPYEQYF. DNA of the CDR3: TGCGCCAGCAGCTTTACCGGGACAGGGCCCTACGAGCAGTACTTC.

The rearrangement uses TRBV5-4 and TRBJ2-7, with a tentative D call TRBD1 (9 bases). Germline lookup yields CDR1 SGHNT and CDR2 YYREEE (reference sequence). This CDR3 contains 16 residues. Trimming took off 4 bases at V and 0 bases at J, with 17 bases between the two ends. CDR3 nucleotides: TGTGCCAGCAGCCGGGGGGGGACAGGGCCCTCCTACGAGCAGTACTTC. This translates into CASSRGGTGPSYEQYF.

The chain uses TRBV15 and TRBJ2-2, with D possibly matching TRBD2 (6 bases). From germline, CDR1 is LNHNV and CDR2 YYDKDF (reference sequence). V lost 5 bases, J lost 1 base, and 11 bases lay in between. This CDR3 comprises 15 residues. The CDR3 DNA reads as TGTGCCACCAGCGGGGCGGGAAAGAACACCGGGGAGCTGTTTTTT. Translating gives CATSGAGKNTGELFF.

The chain combines TRBV7-3 with TRBJ2-2; D not resolved. The CDR3 covers 14 residues. V lost 5 bases, J lost 7 bases, and 14 bases lay in between. Germline V CDR1 and CDR2: SGHTA, FQGTGA. Here the CDR3 DNA reads TGTGCCAGCAGCCCCCAGGCTCTCAACGGGGAGCTGTTTTTT. Translating gives CASSPQALNGELFF.

This chain connects TRBV2 to TRBJ2-7; 10 nucleotides match TRBD2. The CDR3 extends over 14 amino acids. Germline CDR1 reads SNHLY; CDR2 reads FYNNEI. With V trimmed by 8 bases and J by 3 bases, 7 bases remained unmatched. The DNA for the CDR3 is TGTGCCAGCCAGGGGTCTAGCGGGAGCTACGAGCAGTACTTC. This encodes CASQGSSGSYEQYF.